Listed below are T cell receptor beta chains from one sample, sequenced in a study of cytomegalovirus exposure and HLA in healthy donors. TCRdb keeps only in-frame clones here, not all; method: immunoSEQ multiplex PCR. Seen here are around 70,000 clones, 78% observed once, and the top ten hold nearly 9%. Sequencing used PBMCs. Receptor source: a woman aged 40-49 years in good health and CMV-seropositive. The CDR3 runs from the conserved cysteine through the conserved F or W. A D gene is named only where the DNA matches it firmly. Where a row states a size, it is once, few, many or the class of an expanded clone; other rows omit it.

TRBV6-5,TRBD1,.,TRBJ1-1,CASSKTGGRGTEAFF,TGTGCCAGCAGCAAAACAGGGGGCCGGGGCACTGAAGCTTTCTTT
TRBV6-4,TRBD2,.,TRBJ2-1,CASSATSAGEQFF,TGTGCCAGCAGTGCGACTAGCGCCGGTGAGCAGTTCTTC
TRBV7-2,.,.,TRBJ1-1,CASSLNRAENTEAFF,TGTGCCAGCAGCTTAAACAGGGCCGAGAACACTGAAGCTTTCTTT
TRBV6-6,TRBD1,once,TRBJ2-1,CASSSTRDSSYNEQFF,TGTGCCAGCAGTTCGACCCGGGACAGCTCCTACAATGAGCAGTTCTTC
TRBV5-8,.,.,TRBJ2-5,CASSSGIDYVTQYF,TGTGCCAGCAGCTCTGGGATTGACTATGTGACCCAGTACTTC
TRBV7-2,.,.,TRBJ2-1,CASSQQSSYNEQFF,TGTGCCAGCAGCCAACAGAGCTCCTACAATGAGCAGTTCTTC
TRBV6-5,.,.,TRBJ1-1,CASSWGKGREAFF,TGTGCCAGCAGTTGGGGAAAGGGGCGTGAAGCTTTCTTT
TRBV5-5,TRBD1,.,TRBJ2-7,CASSPLGTGDHEQYF,TGTGCCAGCAGCCCATTAGGGACAGGGGATCACGAGCAGTACTTC
TRBV5-1,.,few,TRBJ1-2,CASSAGTPNTNYGYTF,TGCGCCAGCAGCGCCGGGACTCCCAACACTAACTATGGCTACACCTTC
TRBV6-5,.,few,TRBJ2-7,CASSYHARGAYEQYF,TGTGCCAGCAGTTACCACGCACGGGGAGCCTACGAGCAGTACTTC
TRBV10-3,TRBD1,.,TRBJ2-1,CAISRQGAVNEQFF,TGTGCCATCAGCCGACAGGGGGCGGTTAATGAGCAGTTCTTC
TRBV7-3,TRBD2,few,TRBJ2-3,CASSSLAGGSTDTQYF,TGTGCCAGCAGCTCCCTAGCGGGGGGAAGCACAGATACGCAGTATTTT
TRBV12-5,.,.,TRBJ1-1,CASGPTGRNTEAFF,TGTGCTAGTGGTCCTACAGGTAGGAACACTGAAGCTTTCTTT
TRBV19,TRBD1,.,TRBJ1-5,CASRPSRDRLTQPQHF,TGTGCCAGTAGGCCCTCAAGGGACAGGTTAACTCAGCCCCAGCATTTT
TRBV28,.,.,TRBJ2-3,CASSSNSVTQYF,TGTGCCAGCAGTTCCAACTCCGTCACGCAGTATTTT
TRBV11-3,TRBD2,.,TRBJ2-7,CASSLDQGRAGAYEQYF,TGTGCCAGCAGCTTAGATCAGGGCAGGGCGGGGGCCTACGAGCAGTACTTC
TRBV9,TRBD1,.,TRBJ2-3,CASSAWGTGSTDTQYF,TGTGCCAGCAGCGCCTGGGGGACAGGAAGTACAGATACGCAGTATTTT
TRBV21-1,.,.,TRBJ1-2,CASSSGHGYTF,TGTGCCAGCAGCTCAGGCCATGGCTACACCTTC
TRBV19,.,few,TRBJ2-4,CASSQSGGVAKNIQYF,TGTGCCAGTAGCCAGAGTGGAGGGGTAGCCAAAAACATTCAGTACTTC
TRBV5-1,TRBD1,few,TRBJ2-7,CASREGDRVDYEQYF,TGCGCCAGCAGGGAGGGGGACAGGGTGGACTACGAGCAGTACTTC
TRBV11-2,.,.,TRBJ1-5,CASSLGVLPHQPQHF,TGTGCCAGCAGCTTAGGAGTCCTCCCCCACCAGCCCCAGCATTTT
TRBV7-2,TRBD2,few,TRBJ2-3,CASSLRLAGSTDTQYF,TGTGCCAGCAGCTTACGGCTAGCGGGGAGCACAGATACGCAGTATTTT
TRBV19,.,.,TRBJ1-3,CASSLDSHSGNTIYF,TGTGCCAGTAGTTTGGACTCACACTCTGGAAACACCATATATTTT
TRBV2,.,.,TRBJ2-7,CASLRDSSYEQYF,TGTGCCAGCCTGCGGGACAGCTCCTACGAGCAGTACTTC
TRBV4-1,.,.,TRBJ1-5,CASRSSEAGGNQPQHF,TGCGCCAGCAGATCTTCGGAGGCAGGAGGCAATCAGCCCCAGCATTTT
TRBV6-5,.,few,TRBJ1-5,CASSLREGRQPQHF,TGTGCCAGCAGTCTTAGAGAGGGTCGACAGCCCCAGCATTTT
TRBV6-6,.,.,TRBJ1-5,CASSQGQNQPQHF,TGTGCCAGCAGTCAAGGACAGAATCAGCCCCAGCATTTT